Here is one TCR beta chain with its context. Its antigen remains unidentified. This sample was included in a study of PD-1 blockade in classical Hodgkin lymphoma. In the study overall: Every 2 weeks, patients got 3 mg/kg intravenous nivolumab.

Study-wide points: Patients who responded completely had about the same baseline diversity as newly diagnosed patients. Unlike CD8+ TCR diversity, which did not rise significantly by C4D1, CD4+ TCR diversity did. At baseline, newly diagnosed patients reportedly showed less TCR diversity than healthy donors.

Time point in this sample: cycle 4 day 1 (C4D1), after six to seven weeks of nivolumab. Each of the patients experienced relapse following autologous stem cell transplantation, and their brentuximab vedotin exposure differed. There are 14 residues in the CDR3. V lost 3 bases, J lost 7 bases, and 15 bases lay in between. Germline V CDR1 and CDR2: SNHLY, FYNNEI. Method: immunoSEQ multiplex PCR; TCRdb's copy keeps in-frame clones and lacks some. The profile shows 13,000 or so clones, about four fifths of them singletons. The source is a human donor with classical Hodgkin lymphoma. The chain links TRBV2 to TRBJ1-1, with a tentative D call TRBD1 (6 bases). The specimen comprised peripheral blood mononuclear cells (PBMCs), sampled before the fourth cycle of nivolumab. The CDR3 reads CASSEPGEQFEAFF. CDR3 bases: TGTGCCAGCAGTGAGCCAGGGGAACAGTTTGAAGCTTTCTTT.